Each of the 20 T cell receptor beta chains below was sequenced from the same sample in a study of OX40 agonist ivuxolimab in advanced cancers. Sequencing was performed with immunoSEQ multiplex PCR; in TCRdb, only in-frame clones are kept and a portion is missing. The table records around 78,000 clones, 85% to 90% of them present only once. Specimen: CD4+ or CD8+ T cells sorted from blood, collected in a trial of the OX40 agonist ivuxolimab. The source of these receptors is an adult with an advanced solid tumor such as melanoma, head and neck, liver or kidney cancer.

The chain links TRBV10-3 to TRBJ1-1; D gene unclear. The germline V and J ends were trimmed by 0 bases and 6 bases, with 11 bases remaining between them. The CDR3 covers 14 residues. Germline assignment: CDR1 ENHRY and CDR2 SYGVKD. For the CDR3, the DNA is TGTGCCATCAGTGAGTCGGAGTCCCCCCCTGAAGCTTTCTTT. Encoded protein: CAISESESPPEAFF.

The J gene is TRBJ2-7, the V gene TRBV2, with D tentatively TRBD1 (6 bases). Germline CDR1 SNHLY, CDR2 FYNNEI. CDR3 length equals 11 residues. V was clipped by 6 bases and J by 12 bases, with 15 bases between them. CDR3 coding DNA: TGTGCCAGCAGCCGGGCAGGGGTGTTGTACTTC. This gives the protein CASSRAGVLYF.

V usage is TRBV11-2 and J usage is TRBJ2-7, with D maybe TRBD2 (6 bases). V was clipped by 0 bases and J by 1 base, with 7 bases between them. The CDR3 runs 14 residues. From germline, CDR1 is SGHAT and CDR2 FQNNGV. CDR3 sequence: CASSLDRESYEQYF. The CDR3 DNA sequence: TGTGCCAGCAGCTTAGACCGGGAGTCCTACGAGCAGTACTTC.

As concerns this clone: One end of the junction fails to match germline, which may point to a read error. V and J are TRBV6-1 and TRBJ1-5, with 9 bases matching TRBD1. This CDR3 is built from 15 residues. CDR1 and CDR2 from the germline V gene are MNHNS and SASEGT. The CDR3 coding sequence is TGTACCAGCCGGTTTGCGGGACAGGGTAATCAGCCCCAGCATTTT. Translation: CTSRFAGQGNQPQHF.

The chain has TRBV19 and TRBJ2-1, with D possibly being TRBD2 (6 bases). Trimming stripped 1 base from V and 7 bases from J, with 8 bases between. This CDR3 region has 13 residues. Germline V gene lookup returns CDR1 LNHDA and CDR2 SQIVND (reference sequence). The CDR3 loop is CASSIALANEQFF. The CDR3 DNA is TGTGCCAGTAGTATAGCACTAGCTAATGAGCAGTTCTTC.

This clone has just a few counts. The chain employs TRBV9 and TRBJ1-5; weak D call: TRBD1 (5 bases). The CDR3 is 13 amino acids. Germline V lookup: CDR1 SGDLS, CDR2 YYNGEE. Trimming removed 4 bases at V and 5 bases at J, with 10 bases between. Here the CDR3 DNA reads TGTGCCAGCAGCCAGGCACAGGATCAGCCCCAGCATTTT. Amino acids: CASSQAQDQPQHF.

Turning to this clone: A read error may account for a junction end that differs from germline. This sample includes further DNA sequences coding for the same CDR3. V gene TRBV6-1 combines with J gene TRBJ2-7; 7 bases are a match to TRBD1. Looked up from germline, CDR1 is MNHNS and CDR2 is SASEGT. The CDR3 contains 12 residues. This chain's CDR3 is CASDGTDYEQYF. CDR3 DNA sequence: TGCGCCAGCGACGGGACAGACTACGAGCAGTACTTC.

The chain recombines TRBV19 with TRBJ2-7; TRBD1 matches at 11 bases. Unmatched junction bases numbered 11, after V lost 5 bases and J lost 5 bases. Germline V gene lookup returns CDR1 LNHDA and CDR2 SQIVND (reference sequence). The length of the CDR3 is 16 residues. This CDR3 reads CASSPRGTGGNHEQYF. CDR3 nucleotide sequence: TGTGCCAGTAGTCCCCGAGGGACAGGGGGGAACCACGAGCAGTACTTC. The whole variable domain, filled in from reference TRBV19 and TRBJ2-7, reads DGGITQSPKYLFRKEGQNVTLSCEQNLNHDAMYWYRQDPGQGLRLIYYSQIVNDFQKGDIAEGYSVSREKKESFPLTVTSAQKNPTAFYLCASSPRGTGGNHEQYFGPGTRLTVT.

The chain combines TRBV5-1 with TRBJ1-1; D is ambiguous. Looked up from germline, CDR1 is SGHRS and CDR2 is YFSETQ. V lost 2 bases and J lost 0, with 14 bases in between. This CDR3 is 16 amino acids long. The CDR3 reads CASSFYSPLMNTEAFF. In nucleotides, the CDR3 is TGCGCCAGCAGCTTTTACAGCCCTCTAATGAACACTGAAGCTTTCTTT.

V gene TRBV4-1 combines with J gene TRBJ2-1, with 11 nucleotides matching TRBD2. Germline CDR1 MGHRA, CDR2 YSYEKL. Germline trimming cut 0 bases from V and 9 bases from J; bases unmatched to any gene: 10. The CDR3 extends over 17 amino acids. CDR3 DNA: TGCGCCAGCAGCCAAGATCTGGCTAGCGGGAGGAGCGGTGAGCAGTTCTTC. Residues: CASSQDLASGRSGEQFF.

The gene calls are TRBV7-3 and TRBJ2-1; possible D gene TRBD2, 6 bases. CDR1 SGHTA and CDR2 FQGTGA come from the germline V gene. The ends were cut back, 5 bases at V and 10 bases at J, with 12 bases in the middle. This CDR3 comprises 12 residues. This chain's CDR3 is CASSLGGSEQFF. CDR3 nucleotides: TGTGCCAGCAGCCTCGGGGGTTCAGAGCAGTTCTTC.

The chain couples TRBV30 to TRBJ1-1, with a tentative D call TRBD1 (5 bases). CDR3 length equals 16 residues. With 5 bases removed from V and 1 base from J, the gap between germline ends came to 20 bases. From germline, CDR1 is GTSNPN and CDR2 SVGIG (reference sequence). CDR3 amino acids: CAWAPGLGLGNTEAFF. For the CDR3, the DNA is TGTGCCTGGGCCCCGGGACTCGGCTTAGGGAACACTGAAGCTTTCTTT.

The chain recombines TRBV2 with TRBJ1-1; TRBD1 agrees at 10 bases. V lost 6 bases and J lost 4; bases outside the gene matches: 5. Germline lookup yields CDR1 SNHLY and CDR2 FYNNEI. The length of the CDR3 is 14 residues. CDR3 region: CASRDRTGGTEAFF. In DNA, the CDR3 is TGTGCCAGCAGGGACAGGACAGGGGGCACTGAAGCTTTCTTT.

This clone has only a few counts. The genes are TRBV20-1 and TRBJ1-2; D gene ambiguous. CDR3 size: 11 residues. CDR1 is DFQATT, CDR2 SNEGSKA, per germline (reference sequence). Trimming left V 3 bases short and J 0 bases short, with 2 bases between. The CDR3 is CSASSNYGYTF. CDR3 in DNA: TGCAGTGCTAGCTCTAACTATGGCTACACCTTC.

V and J are TRBV10-1 and TRBJ2-1, with 9 bases identical to TRBD1. Germline CDR1 reads WNHNN; CDR2 reads SYGVQD (reference sequence). The CDR3 runs to 16 residues. V trimming: 2 bases; J trimming: 1 base; junction bases outside the gene matches: 3. This CDR3 is CASSEKQGASYNEQFF. CDR3 sequence (DNA): TGCGCCAGCAGTGAGAAACAGGGGGCGTCCTACAATGAGCAGTTCTTC.

The chain is built from TRBV19 and TRBJ2-7; possible D gene TRBD1, 7 bases. The CDR3 has 13 residues. The V end was cut by 5 bases, the J end by 3 bases, with 11 bases between. Germline values: CDR1 LNHDA, CDR2 SQIVND (reference sequence). The CDR3 reads CASSAGQIYEQYF. The CDR3 DNA reads TGTGCCAGTAGTGCGGGACAGATCTACGAGCAGTACTTC.

The genes are TRBV9 and TRBJ1-6; D ambiguous. Trimming left V 3 bases short and J 7 bases short, with 8 bases between. The CDR3 has 13 amino acids. Germline V gene data show CDR1 as SGDLS and CDR2 as YYNGEE. CDR3 protein: CASSEFPNSPLHF. The CDR3 DNA reads TGTGCCAGCAGCGAGTTCCCAAATTCACCCCTCCACTTT.

The chain couples TRBV28 to TRBJ2-5, with D uncertain. There are 15 residues in the CDR3. Germline assignment: CDR1 MDHEN and CDR2 SYDVKM. V shed 6 bases and J shed 5 bases, with 19 bases lying between them. CDR3 residues: CASSLWTVKEETQYF. The DNA for the CDR3 is TGTGCCAGCAGCCTATGGACGGTCAAAGAGGAGACCCAGTACTTC.

The V and J genes are TRBV5-4 and TRBJ2-2; no firm D call. The germline gives CDR1 SGHNT, CDR2 YYREEE (reference sequence). The ends were cut back, 0 bases at V and 5 bases at J, with 11 bases in the middle. The CDR3 has 15 amino acids. The CDR3 DNA is TGTGCCAGCAGCTTGGGACGGTCCGTTACCGGGGAGCTGTTTTTT. As protein: CASSLGRSVTGELFF.

The gene calls are TRBV2 and TRBJ2-3, with 9 bases aligning to TRBD2. The CDR3 consists of 14 residues. Germline V gene lookup returns CDR1 SNHLY and CDR2 FYNNEI. Trimming cost V 5 bases and J 3 bases; bases outside gene matches: 3. CDR3 sequence reads: CASSIAGATDTQYF. CDR3 sequence (DNA): TGTGCCAGCAGTATAGCGGGGGCAACAGATACGCAGTATTTT.